This TCR beta chain appears in the sequencing data of a study of vaccination effects on CD4 cells after COVID-19 (dated by TCRdb to 2021 to 2024). In terms of the full investigation: Each participant got two doses of an mRNA SARS-CoV-2 vaccine, either BNT162b2 or mRNA-1273. In the study, cultures from other donors were sequenced using the Oncomine TCR Beta short-read assay on an Illumina iSeq 100. The full study included some 10 COVID-19 convalescent patients and several SARS-CoV-2-naive healthy vaccine recipients. SARS-CoV-2 spike-specific CD4+ TCR repertoires from before and after mRNA vaccination were compared in COVID-19 convalescent patients and in infection-naive vaccine recipients. The research as a whole found: Among healthy vaccine recipients, nearly all vaccine-induced clones were SARS-CoV-2 mono-reactive, and just 1 of 255 was cross-reactive with common cold coronaviruses. Both infection-induced and vaccine-induced clones contracted markedly at late post-vaccination timepoints, which is consistent with waning T cell responses. Only a small number of convalescent patients were included, and no early post-infection timepoints were available, which limited the study.

Trimming takes 5 bases off V and 0 bases off J; junction bases not matched to a gene: 9. The CDR3 has 17 amino acids, counting the end cysteine and phenylalanine. Only the CDR3 part of the read is kept: 51 bases, read in frame from the first base. The germline V gene supplies CDR1 KGHDR and CDR2 SFDVKD. The library was obtained by the immunoSEQ multiplex PCR assay. TCR beta CDR3 sequencing was performed on DNA from the cultured, isolated CD4+ T cells. For the original study's pipeline: Non-productive TCR sequences were removed, reads were trimmed to the CDR3 region, and CDR3s of at least 7 amino acids were retained. Antigen-specific clonotypes were identified with the MANAFEST web app by comparing expansion in peptide wells against reference cultures. To be called positive, a clone needed expansion at FDR<0.05 compared with the reference and with all other wells, an odds ratio greater than 5, and a frequency greater than 0.1% in two replicate wells. A clonotype was called cross-reactive if it was significantly expanded both in SARS-CoV-2 spike wells and in at least one common cold coronavirus spike condition. Levenshtein distance calculated with the stringdist R package was used to assess CDR3 similarity, and unrooted trees were constructed with ape in R 3.6.1. Imported from immuneACCESS, the table was reduced by TCRdb to in-frame sequences with V and J called. These copies leave out some clones; in studies compared against another copy, an unresolved V gene accounts for under half, and the cause of the remainder is not known. D and trimming come from the DNA, and the V and J calls and clone size come from that table. This sample has 60,000 to 65,000 clones in its table, and 60% to 80% of those were observed once. The top ten constitute around 3.8% of the sample.

As concerns this clone: Its antigen remains undetermined. Base qualities are not at hand, and no much larger clone is one base apart.

In the ViraFEST assay, PBMC were stimulated with viral peptide pools, and antigen-specific CD4+ T cell clonotypes were then identified by expansion using TCR sequencing. After around 11 days of culture, CD4+ T cells were isolated with the EasySep CD4+ T cell isolation kit. The absence of prior SARS-CoV-2 infection in healthy vaccine recipients was confirmed by negative nucleocapsid antibodies before and after vaccination. Each well held fewer than 2.5 million PBMC cultured in IMDM containing 5% human AB serum, 8 to 10 IU/ml IL-2 and gentamicin, along with around 11 ug/ml peptides. On days 3 and 7, half of the culture medium was replaced with fresh IL-2-containing medium. Each peptide stimulation condition was cultured in triplicate wells unless otherwise noted. PBMC were separated from whole blood using Ficoll-Paque Plus gradient centrifugation and were then either cryopreserved at -140C or used fresh. The spike proteins of SARS-CoV-2 and of the common cold coronaviruses HCoV-NL63, HCoV-OC43 and HCoV-229E were spanned by overlapping peptide pools. Genomic DNA was extracted from cultured CD4+ T cells with the QIAamp micro DNA kit.

Sequenced material: CD4+ T cells from PBMCs cultured with HCoV-OC43 spike peptides, taken before COVID-19 vaccination. The intended sense of this specimen's cell subset or site label: HCoV-OC43 spike overlapping peptide pool stimulation. This receptor chain uses TRBV24-1 and TRBJ1-5, with 7 bases aligning to TRBD1. This receptor was obtained from a human donor who received a COVID-19 vaccine. The CDR3 protein is CATSGSGTENSNQPQHF. The DNA sequence is as follows: TGTGCCACCAGTGGATCTGGGACAGAAAATAGCAATCAGCCCCAGCATTTT.